This is a list of T cell receptor beta chains from one sample in a study of OX40 agonist ivuxolimab in advanced cancers. Assay used: immunoSEQ multiplex PCR; TCRdb lists only in-frame clones, some missing. The table shows tens of thousands of clones, with over 80% occurring only once. The sequencing here drew on CD4+ or CD8+ T cells sorted from blood, taken in a trial of the OX40 agonist ivuxolimab. These receptor sequences come from an adult with an advanced solid tumor such as melanoma, head and neck, liver or kidney cancer. Each CDR3 is given with its conserved first and last residue. D genes are given only for firm matches. Only some rows state a clone size, as once, few, many or a class for expanded clones.

d_call | j_call | v_call | clone_size | cdr3_nt | cdr3_aa
NA | TRBJ2-2 | TRBV5-1 | NA | TGCGCCAGTGGGCCTCAGGGGTTCACCGGGGAGCTGTTTTTT | CASGPQGFTGELFF
TRBD2 | TRBJ2-5 | TRBV10-2 | once | TGCGCCAGTCGGATGGGGGGGGAGACCCAGTACTTC | CASRMGGETQYF
NA | TRBJ2-1 | TRBV4-3 | NA | TGCGCCAGCAGCCAAGCCCCCTTATCCACTAGCTATGAGCAGTTCTTC | CASSQAPLSTSYEQFF
TRBD1 | TRBJ1-1 | TRBV6-5 | NA | TGTGCCAGCAGTCCCCAGGGACAGAGTGAAGCTTTCTTT | CASSPQGQSEAFF
NA | TRBJ2-1 | TRBV9 | NA | TGTGCCAGCAGCCCGGCGACTAGGGGCAATGAGCAGTTCTTC | CASSPATRGNEQFF
NA | TRBJ2-1 | TRBV2 | once | TGTGCCAGCAGGGCTATCGCCGACACCCACTCCTACAATGAGCAGTTCTTC | CASRAIADTHSYNEQFF
NA | TRBJ2-3 | TRBV5-4 | NA | TGTGCCAGCAGAAGGGGTAACACGTTTGCTGGATCAGATACGCAGTATTTT | CASRRGNTFAGSDTQYF
NA | TRBJ2-3 | TRBV7-8 | once | TGTGCCAGCAGCTTAGCGCAGGGAGATACGCAGTATTTT | CASSLAQGDTQYF
TRBD2 | TRBJ2-3 | TRBV10-3 | NA | TGTGCCATCAGTTTGGGGAGCGGGAGTGATACAGATACGCAGTATTTT | CAISLGSGSDTDTQYF
TRBD1 | TRBJ1-2 | TRBV5-1 | few | TGCGCCAGCAAGGAGGGGACAGGGGATGGCTACACCTTC | CASKEGTGDGYTF
TRBD1 | TRBJ1-4 | TRBV10-3 | NA | TGTGCCATCAGTGAGTCGCCTGTCAGGGGGTCTAAGGAAAAACTGTTTTTT | CAISESPVRGSKEKLFF
NA | TRBJ1-2 | TRBV7-9 | once | TGTGCCAGCAGCTTAGGGGAAGGTTCGCGAAATGGCTACACCTTC | CASSLGEGSRNGYTF
NA | TRBJ1-5 | TRBV6-6 | NA | TGTGCCAGCAGTTACGACCAGGACACCTCTCAGCCCCAGCATTTT | CASSYDQDTSQPQHF
TRBD1 | TRBJ2-2 | TRBV19 | NA | TGTGCCAGTACCCCCATACCGGGACAGGGATACACCGGGGAGCTGTTTTTT | CASTPIPGQGYTGELFF
NA | TRBJ2-5 | TRBV2 | NA | TGTGCCAGCAGGGCTGAATGGGGTTGGGGGGAGACCCAGTACTTC | CASRAEWGWGETQYF
TRBD2 | TRBJ2-2 | TRBV2 | NA | TGTGCCAGCAGGCGGGAGTGGGACGGGGAGCTGTTTTTT | CASRREWDGELFF
NA | TRBJ2-2 | TRBV10-3 | NA | TGTGCCATCAGTGTGTGGGGGAATTGGTTGAACACCGGGGAGCTGTTTTTT | CAISVWGNWLNTGELFF
TRBD2 | TRBJ2-7 | TRBV27 | NA | TGTGCCAGCCGTCGGGGACTAGCGGGGGCCCTAACCTACGAGCAGTACTTC | CASRRGLAGALTYEQYF
NA | TRBJ1-1 | TRBV7-2 | NA | TGTGCCAGCAGCCCTTCCACGGGGAACACTGAAGCTTTCTTT | CASSPSTGNTEAFF
NA | TRBJ1-2 | TRBV5-4 | NA | TGTGCCAGCAGCTTGGCAGGGGCGAACTATGGCTACACCTTC | CASSLAGANYGYTF
TRBD1 | TRBJ1-6 | TRBV6-5 | NA | TGTGCCAGCAGAGATCCTGACAGGGCAAATTCACCCCTCCACTTT | CASRDPDRANSPLHF
NA | TRBJ1-2 | TRBV30 | NA | TGTGCCTGGAATAACAGGGCGGACTATGGCTACACCTTC | CAWNNRADYGYTF
TRBD1 | TRBJ1-4 | TRBV7-6 | NA | TGTGCCAGCAGCCGAGGACAGGGTGAGGAAAAACTGTTTTTT | CASSRGQGEEKLFF
NA | TRBJ1-1 | TRBV2 | NA | TGTGCCAGCAGAGGTTCCTCCAACACTGAAGCTTTCTTT | CASRGSSNTEAFF
TRBD1 | TRBJ2-3 | TRBV28 | NA | TGTGCCAGCAGTTCCGGGACAGGAGTCACAGATACGCAGTATTTT | CASSSGTGVTDTQYF
NA | TRBJ2-3 | TRBV18 | NA | TGTGCCAGCTCACCCCCTGGCGCGGCGGGGAATACGCAGTATTTT | CASSPPGAAGNTQYF
TRBD2 | TRBJ2-7 | TRBV30 | NA | TGTGCCTGGGCGGGGGGGCTACACTACGAGCAGTACTTC | CAWAGGLHYEQYF
TRBD1 | TRBJ2-7 | TRBV28 | NA | TGTGCCAGCAGTTTCTGGGACAGGGATGGCGGGAGAGTACCGTACTTC | CASSFWDRDGGRVPYF
TRBD1 | TRBJ2-7 | TRBV5-1 | NA | TGCGCCAGCAGCCCTGGGACAGGGGCCCTTACCTACGAGCAGTACTTC | CASSPGTGALTYEQYF
NA | TRBJ2-6 | TRBV6-5 | NA | TGTGCCAGCAGTTACTCGTACTCTGGGGCCAACGTCCTGACTTTC | CASSYSYSGANVLTF
NA | TRBJ2-7 | TRBV2 | NA | TGTGCCAGCAGTGTTGGAGGGGCCCAACCCTACGAGCAGTACTTC | CASSVGGAQPYEQYF
NA | TRBJ2-1 | TRBV5-5 | NA | TGTGCCAGCAGGTTCCCGGGGCGGGGAGACAATGAGCAGTTCTTC | CASRFPGRGDNEQFF
TRBD2 | TRBJ2-7 | TRBV19 | NA | TGTGCCAGTAGTATAGGGGGACTAGCGGGAGTCCACGAGCAGTACTTC | CASSIGGLAGVHEQYF
NA | TRBJ1-2 | TRBV6-6 | NA | TGTGCCAGCAGTCCGGACGGTTCCTTTGGCTACACCTTC | CASSPDGSFGYTF
TRBD1 | TRBJ1-1 | TRBV29-1 | NA | TGCAGCGGGTGGACAGGGAAGGATGAAGCTTTCTTT | CSGWTGKDEAFF
NA | TRBJ1-2 | TRBV6-1 | NA | TGTGCCAGCAGTGGCCCTGGGACCGCCTCTAGAAGCTACACCTTC | CASSGPGTASRSYTF
NA | TRBJ2-3 | TRBV5-1 | NA | TGCGCCAGCAGCTTGGAAACTAGTTTCCCAGATACGCAGTATTTT | CASSLETSFPDTQYF
NA | TRBJ2-1 | TRBV28 | NA | TGTGCCAGCGCCTCGTGGGGACCCCAACGGTTCTTC | CASASWGPQRFF
NA | TRBJ2-2 | TRBV10-3 | NA | TGTGCCATCAGAGCCACTTTTGAGGTCGGGGAGCTGTTTTTT | CAIRATFEVGELFF
TRBD2 | TRBJ2-3 | TRBV27 | NA | TGTGCCAGCAGTTCCATCGAGGCTACTAGCGGGTATTGGTGCACAGATACGCAGTATTTT | CASSSIEATSGYWCTDTQYF
NA | TRBJ2-7 | TRBV18 | NA | TGTGCCAGCTCACCGCCTTCAGCCAGGAGCTCCTACGAGCAGTACTTC | CASSPPSARSSYEQYF
NA | TRBJ1-3 | TRBV2 | NA | TGTGCCAGCAGTGCTCGGAGATTCTCTGGAAACACCATATATTTT | CASSARRFSGNTIYF
NA | TRBJ1-2 | TRBV19 | once | TGTGCCAGTAGCCCCGCGCGCAGGGAGCTCTATGGCTACACCTTC | CASSPARRELYGYTF
NA | TRBJ2-3 | TRBV27 | NA | TGTGCCAGCAGTTTGAATTGGGGGACAGATACGCAGTATTTT | CASSLNWGTDTQYF
TRBD2 | TRBJ2-3 | TRBV29-1 | NA | TGCAGCATCTCGACTAGCCCGATCACAGATACGCAGTATTTT | CSISTSPITDTQYF
NA | TRBJ2-2 | TRBV7-2 | NA | TGTGCCAGCAGCTCACGGAGGGGGGCGAACACCGGGGAGCTGTTTTTT | CASSSRRGANTGELFF
TRBD1 | TRBJ1-3 | TRBV6-5 | NA | TGTGCCAGCAGAATAGGACAGGGAAAAGGAAACACCATATATTTT | CASRIGQGKGNTIYF
NA | TRBJ1-2 | TRBV7-2 | NA | TGTGCCAGCAGCTTTGATATTTTTCACAGGAACTATGGCTACACCTTC | CASSFDIFHRNYGYTF
TRBD2 | TRBJ2-7 | TRBV5-4 | NA | TGTGCCAGCAGCTCCACTAGCTATAGCGGGAGATCGGCCGAGCAGTACTTC | CASSSTSYSGRSAEQYF
TRBD1 | TRBJ1-2 | TRBV5-1 | NA | TGCGCCAGCAGCTTGCCAACCGGGACAGGGGGCGACGGCTACACCTTC | CASSLPTGTGGDGYTF
NA | TRBJ1-4 | TRBV10-3 | NA | TGTGCCATCAGCCCCTCGGGGGACGGGGAAAAACTGTTTTTT | CAISPSGDGEKLFF
NA | TRBJ2-7 | TRBV28 | NA | TGTGCCAGCAGGTATTACGAATCGGGCGAGCAGTACTTC | CASRYYESGEQYF